These 13 T cell receptor beta chains came from one sample sequenced in a study of long-term antiretroviral therapy in people with HIV. It was version v3.0 of the immunoSEQ assay that was run at survey level. Using immunoSEQ multiplex PCR, the repertoire was profiled, and TCRdb retains in-frame clones only, with some absent. The table has 20,000 to 25,000 clones, 84% seen once. The sequenced sample was unsorted PBMCs, obtained 0.1 years before starting antiretroviral therapy. The receptors here all came from a man between 18 and 35 years old with HIV.

The chain carries TRBV14 and TRBJ2-7, with 9 bases aligning to TRBD1. CDR3 length equals 15 residues. The trim removed 1 base at V and 1 base at J, leaving 2 bases unmatched. CDR1 SGHDN and CDR2 FVKESK come from the germline V gene. This chain's CDR3 is CASSQGQGVSYEQYF. CDR3 sequence (DNA): TGTGCCAGCAGCCAAGGACAGGGGGTTTCCTACGAGCAGTACTTC.

This clone was detected once. The gene calls are TRBV10-1 and TRBJ2-7; TRBD1 aligns across 9 bases. V trimming: 2 bases; J trimming: 3 bases; junction bases outside the gene matches: 5. This CDR3 spans 15 amino acids. CDR1 and CDR2 from the germline V gene are WNHNN and SYGVQD (reference sequence). The CDR3 region has the DNA TGCGCCAGCAGTGAGAGGGACAGGGACGACTACGAGCAGTACTTC. It specifies CASSERDRDDYEQYF.

This clone was detected once. CDR3 DNA: TGTGCCAGCAGCTTTGGACAGGGGGAAGCTTTCTTT. Translated, it gives CASSFGQGEAFF. This chain links TRBV5-6 with TRBJ1-1; 9 bases align to TRBD1. The CDR3 totals 12 residues. Germline V lookup: CDR1 SGHDT, CDR2 YYEEEE. V lost 2 bases to trimming and J lost 8 bases; unmatched junction nucleotides: 1.

The rearrangement links TRBV5-1 to TRBJ1-2, with D uncertain. This CDR3 contains 15 residues. Germline V CDR1 and CDR2: SGHRS, YFSETQ. V gave up 4 bases and J gave up 4 bases, with 17 bases separating them. This CDR3 is CASSPPDPGFYGYTF. In DNA form, the CDR3 reads TGCGCCAGCAGCCCCCCCGATCCGGGCTTCTATGGCTACACCTTC.

This clone was observed a handful of times. V and J are TRBV5-4 and TRBJ2-7; no firm D call. The CDR3 runs 12 residues. Germline-derived CDR1 and CDR2 are SGHNT and YYREEE (reference sequence). The V gene lost 5 bases and the J gene lost 7 bases, with 13 bases spanning the gap. CDR3 loop: CASSLIGREQYF. CDR3 bases: TGTGCCAGCAGTTTGATCGGACGGGAGCAGTACTTC.

This chain uses TRBV9 with TRBJ2-5; TRBD2 matches at 8 bases. The germline V gene encodes CDR1 SGDLS and CDR2 YYNGEE. Germline trimming cut 0 bases from V and 3 bases from J; bases unmatched to any gene: 7. The CDR3 covers 16 residues. CDR3 DNA sequence: TGTGCCAGCAGCGTAGTGGCGGGGGGCGGGAAAGAGACCCAGTACTTC. It translates to CASSVVAGGGKETQYF.

Notes on this clone: Sequence at one end of the junction differs from germline and may be a read error. J is TRBJ2-3 and V is TRBV7-7; the match to TRBD2 covers 8 bases. Germline V gene sequence: CDR1 SSHAT, CDR2 FNYEAQ (reference sequence). CDR3 length: 14 residues. CDR3 amino acids: CASSFTGGQDTQYF. The CDR3 region has the DNA TGTGCTAGCAGCTTCACGGGGGGGCAAGATACGCAGTATTTT. Looking up the rest from reference TRBV7-7 and TRBJ2-3 gives the full variable domain: GAGVSQSPRYKVTKRGQDVTLRCDPISSHATLYWYQQALGQGPEFLTYFNYEAQPDKSGLPSDRFSAERPEGSISTLTIQRTEQRDSAMYRCASSFTGGQDTQYFGPGTRLTVL.

The rearrangement uses TRBV2 and TRBJ1-6, with D uncertain. Germline-derived CDR1 and CDR2 are SNHLY and FYNNEI. V was cut by 6 bases and J by 9 bases, with 9 bases left in between. The CDR3 sequence is 12 residues long. The CDR3 sequence: CASRDDPSPLHF. The CDR3 DNA reads as TGTGCCAGCAGAGATGACCCTTCACCCCTCCACTTT.

The chain is built from TRBV5-1 and TRBJ1-4; 9 bases agree with TRBD1. The trim removed 4 bases at V and 7 bases at J, leaving 8 bases unmatched. Germline V gives CDR1 SGHRS, CDR2 YFSETQ. The CDR3 is made up of 15 amino acids. CDR3 in amino acids: CASSITRGQGEKLFF. The CDR3 bases are TGCGCCAGCAGCATCACCAGGGGACAGGGTGAAAAACTGTTTTTT.

The genes are TRBV28 and TRBJ2-5; D is unclear. The ends were cut back, 6 bases at V and 0 bases at J, with 5 bases in the middle. The germline CDR1 and CDR2 sequences are MDHEN and SYDVKM. This CDR3 is built from 12 residues. The CDR3 here is CASSSYQETQYF. The CDR3 region has the DNA TGTGCCAGCAGCTCGTACCAAGAGACCCAGTACTTC.

J is TRBJ1-5 and V is TRBV21-1. TRBV21-1 is a pseudogene segment. The CDR3 has 13 residues. In nucleotides, the CDR3 is TGTGCCAGCAGCAGAGATGGAGAGCAGCCCCAGCATTTT. This sequence encodes CASSRDGEQPQHF.

This chain joins TRBV19 and TRBJ1-5; 8 bases map to TRBD1. Trimming removed 5 bases from V and 8 bases from J; junction bases left unmatched: 5. Germline V lookup: CDR1 LNHDA, CDR2 SQIVND (reference sequence). The CDR3 contains 13 residues. CDR3 DNA: TGTGCCAGTAGTCAGGGGGCAAGGGAGCCCCAGCATTTT. Residues: CASSQGAREPQHF. Full variable domain (remainder filled in from reference TRBV19 and TRBJ1-5): DGGITQSPKYLFRKEGQNVTLSCEQNLNHDAMYWYRQDPGQGLRLIYYSQIVNDFQKGDIAEGYSVSREKKESFPLTVTSAQKNPTAFYLCASSQGAREPQHFGDGTRLSIL.

This rearrangement joins TRBV4-3 to TRBJ2-2, with no clear D. With 1 base removed from V and 2 bases from J, the gap between germline ends came to 14 bases. Germline-derived CDR1 and CDR2 are LGHNA and YSLEER. The CDR3 totals 17 residues. The CDR3 protein is CASSQAWTGYNTGELFF. The CDR3 DNA reads TGCGCCAGCAGCCAAGCGTGGACGGGTTATAACACCGGGGAGCTGTTTTTT.